This TCR beta chain was identified in a study of T cells expressing NK-cell markers. CDR3 length: 14 amino acids. CDR1 is SEHNR and CDR2 is FQNEAQ in the germline V gene (reference sequence). What made the TCR beta cDNA was 5'RACE template switching with UMIs. TCRdb re-called the 5' RACE reads and catalogs CDR3 proteins one per entry, DNA excluded. Found here are about 410,000 distinct CDR3 sequences; the top ten clones hold around 10%. The sample was blood T cells: a sorted CD56 or NKG2C T cell subset, CD4+ or CD8+ T cells, or bulk PBMC T cells (not recorded which). The receptor's source is a woman between 50 and 59 years old in good health. The J gene is TRBJ2-1, the V gene TRBV7-9; TCRdb selects TRBD2, and the lack of DNA leaves this call unchecked. The CDR3 region is CASSLGSGYNEQFF.